Listed below are T cell receptor beta chains from one sample, sequenced in a study of early T cells in non-severe SARS-CoV-2 infection. TCRdb reprocessed the 5' RACE reads via MiXCR and lists one record per CDR3 protein. This repertoire shows roughly 60,000 distinct CDR3 sequences, around 7% found once; its top ten account for 5.5% to 7.5%. Sequencing used whole blood, obtained at baseline. All receptors come from an adult who was a healthcare worker with PCR-confirmed SARS-CoV-2 infection or an uninfected control (not recorded which). Each CDR3 is given with its conserved first and last residue. D genes are given only for firm matches. Clone size is shown for a subset of rows, as once, few, many or a class of expanded clone.

J gene: TRBJ2-3
D gene: TRBD2
clone size: many
V gene: TRBV30
CDR3 DNA: TGTGCCTGGAGTTGGGGTAGCGGGGGCCGCACAGATACGCAGTATTTT
CDR3 protein: CAWSWGSGGRTDTQYF

J gene: TRBJ1-3
D gene: -
clone size: few
V gene: TRBV4-3
CDR3 DNA: TGCGCCAGCAGCCCGGGCAGGGACGGAAACACCATATATTTT
CDR3 protein: CASSPGRDGNTIYF

J gene: TRBJ1-1
D gene: -
clone size: -
V gene: TRBV20-1
CDR3 DNA: TGCAGTGCTAGAGAAGGCGGTGACACTGAAGCTTTCTTT
CDR3 protein: CSAREGGDTEAFF

J gene: TRBJ2-3
D gene: -
clone size: many
V gene: TRBV11-3
CDR3 DNA: TGTGCCAGCAGCTTGCACAGGGGCACAGATACGCAGTATTTT
CDR3 protein: CASSLHRGTDTQYF

J gene: TRBJ2-7
D gene: -
clone size: few
V gene: TRBV3-1
CDR3 DNA: TGTGCCAGCAGCCCGGGGCCCTCCTACGAGCAGTACTTC
CDR3 protein: CASSPGPSYEQYF

J gene: TRBJ2-7
D gene: -
clone size: few
V gene: TRBV18
CDR3 DNA: TGTGCCAGCTCCCGGATCTCTCCCTCCTACGAGCAGTACTTC
CDR3 protein: CASSRISPSYEQYF

J gene: TRBJ2-5
D gene: -
clone size: few
V gene: TRBV24-1
CDR3 DNA: TGTGCCACCAGTGAGGGGCGACTTTCCCATCAAGAGACCCAGTACTTC
CDR3 protein: CATSEGRLSHQETQYF

J gene: TRBJ1-2
D gene: -
clone size: -
V gene: TRBV19
CDR3 DNA: TGTGCCGGGGGGGACACCCCCGGCTATGGCTACACCTTC
CDR3 protein: CAGGDTPGYGYTF

J gene: TRBJ2-5
D gene: TRBD2
clone size: -
V gene: TRBV7-9
CDR3 DNA: TGTGCCAGCACTAAGTCTAGCGGGGGGGCCGTGGTGGAGACCCAGTACTTC
CDR3 protein: CASTKSSGGAVVETQYF

J gene: TRBJ1-3
D gene: -
clone size: many
V gene: TRBV20-1
CDR3 DNA: TGCAGTGCTAGGAATCGGGTTTTTCCTGGAAACACCATATATTTT
CDR3 protein: CSARNRVFPGNTIYF

J gene: TRBJ2-1
D gene: -
clone size: -
V gene: TRBV2
CDR3 DNA: TGTGCCAGCACTATCTTGGGGCGGGCGGGGACATACAATGAGCAGTTCTTC
CDR3 protein: CASTILGRAGTYNEQFF

J gene: TRBJ2-7
D gene: -
clone size: many
V gene: TRBV12-3/TRBV12-4
CDR3 DNA: TGTGCCAGCAGTTTGGGGGGCCACTCCTACGAGCAGTACTTC
CDR3 protein: CASSLGGHSYEQYF

J gene: TRBJ2-1
D gene: -
clone size: few
V gene: TRBV5-5
CDR3 DNA: TGTGCCAGCAGCTCCCTAGGAGGTGAGCAGTTCTTC
CDR3 protein: CASSSLGGEQFF

J gene: TRBJ2-3
D gene: -
clone size: -
V gene: TRBV6-5
CDR3 DNA: TGTGCCAGCAGTTACTATGGGTTCACAGATACGCAGTATTTT
CDR3 protein: CASSYYGFTDTQYF

J gene: TRBJ1-1
D gene: TRBD1
clone size: -
V gene: TRBV5-1
CDR3 DNA: TGCGCCGGCAGCTTGGGGACAGGCAACATGAACACTGAAGCTTTCTTT
CDR3 protein: CAGSLGTGNMNTEAFF

J gene: TRBJ1-1
D gene: TRBD1
clone size: many
V gene: TRBV5-6
CDR3 DNA: TGTGCCAGCAGCTTATACAGGGGAATGAACACTGAAGCTTTCTTT
CDR3 protein: CASSLYRGMNTEAFF

J gene: TRBJ1-1
D gene: -
clone size: many
V gene: TRBV12-3/TRBV12-4
CDR3 DNA: TGTGCCAGCAGGCGGGGGGTGAGGGCTGAAGCTTTCTTT
CDR3 protein: CASRRGVRAEAFF

J gene: TRBJ2-3
D gene: -
clone size: many
V gene: TRBV20-1
CDR3 DNA: TGCAGTGCTAGACGGGGGGCTCCTTGGGACACAGATACGCAGTATTTT
CDR3 protein: CSARRGAPWDTDTQYF

J gene: TRBJ2-1
D gene: -
clone size: many
V gene: TRBV30
CDR3 DNA: TGTGCCTGTACACCCTTTTCTGCCCGGGAGCAGTTCTTC
CDR3 protein: CACTPFSAREQFF

J gene: TRBJ2-1
D gene: -
clone size: few
V gene: TRBV29-1
CDR3 DNA: TGCAGCGTTGAAAGGGAGATGCAGTTCTTC
CDR3 protein: CSVEREMQFF

J gene: TRBJ1-1
D gene: -
clone size: few
V gene: TRBV7-9
CDR3 DNA: TGTGCCAGCAGCTACGGCAGGAGTACTGAAGCTTTCTTT
CDR3 protein: CASSYGRSTEAFF

J gene: TRBJ1-1
D gene: -
clone size: many
V gene: TRBV6-5
CDR3 DNA: TGTGCCAGCAGCCGAACGAACACTGAAGCTTTCTTT
CDR3 protein: CASSRTNTEAFF

J gene: TRBJ1-2
D gene: TRBD1
clone size: many
V gene: TRBV27
CDR3 DNA: TGTGCCAGCAGTCCCGGGACAGGGTGGGGAAGCTACACCTTC
CDR3 protein: CASSPGTGWGSYTF

J gene: TRBJ1-2
D gene: TRBD1
clone size: many
V gene: TRBV7-8
CDR3 DNA: TGTGCCAGCAGCTTCAGGACAGGGCCTAACTATGGCTACACCTTC
CDR3 protein: CASSFRTGPNYGYTF

J gene: TRBJ1-4
D gene: -
clone size: many
V gene: TRBV4-3
CDR3 DNA: TGCGCCAGCAGTCCAACCTCTGCAACTAATGAAAAACTGTTTTTT
CDR3 protein: CASSPTSATNEKLFF

J gene: TRBJ2-3
D gene: -
clone size: many
V gene: TRBV20-1
CDR3 DNA: TGCAGTGCTAGACCTACTAGAACAGATACGCAGTATTTT
CDR3 protein: CSARPTRTDTQYF

J gene: TRBJ1-6
D gene: -
clone size: many
V gene: TRBV6-2/TRBV6-3
CDR3 DNA: TGTGCCAGCAGCCAAGGACGGAGTAATTCACCCCTCCACTTT
CDR3 protein: CASSQGRSNSPLHF

J gene: TRBJ2-3
D gene: TRBD1
clone size: many
V gene: TRBV5-1
CDR3 DNA: TGCGCCAGCAGCTTGGGGACAGGCGGATCCACAGATACGCAGTATTTT
CDR3 protein: CASSLGTGGSTDTQYF

J gene: TRBJ1-5
D gene: -
clone size: many
V gene: TRBV12-3/TRBV12-4
CDR3 DNA: TGTGCCAGCACCCTCTACCAGGGAGCTCAGCCCCAGCATTTT
CDR3 protein: CASTLYQGAQPQHF

J gene: TRBJ2-7
D gene: TRBD1
clone size: -
V gene: TRBV5-1
CDR3 DNA: TGCGCCAGGGACAGGAGATATACCTACGAGCAGTACTTC
CDR3 protein: CARDRRYTYEQYF

J gene: TRBJ2-3
D gene: -
clone size: many
V gene: TRBV7-6
CDR3 DNA: TGTGCCAGCAGCCTACCCCAAGATACGCAGTATTTT
CDR3 protein: CASSLPQDTQYF

J gene: TRBJ2-5
D gene: -
clone size: many
V gene: TRBV3-1
CDR3 DNA: TGTGCCAGCAGCCAAGCATCGAAAGCGAACCAAGAGACCCAGTACTTC
CDR3 protein: CASSQASKANQETQYF

J gene: TRBJ1-2
D gene: TRBD1
clone size: many
V gene: TRBV4-3
CDR3 DNA: TGCGCCAGCAGCCACCGGGACAGGGAATTGCATGGCTACACCTTC
CDR3 protein: CASSHRDRELHGYTF

J gene: TRBJ2-3
D gene: -
clone size: -
V gene: TRBV29-1
CDR3 DNA: TGCAGCGTAACTCCGGGACGGAGCACAGATACGCAGTATTTT
CDR3 protein: CSVTPGRSTDTQYF

J gene: TRBJ2-7
D gene: -
clone size: -
V gene: TRBV19
CDR3 DNA: TGTGCCAGTAGTCTCAAAGGGAGGGACAGTCCCTACGAGCAGTACTTC
CDR3 protein: CASSLKGRDSPYEQYF